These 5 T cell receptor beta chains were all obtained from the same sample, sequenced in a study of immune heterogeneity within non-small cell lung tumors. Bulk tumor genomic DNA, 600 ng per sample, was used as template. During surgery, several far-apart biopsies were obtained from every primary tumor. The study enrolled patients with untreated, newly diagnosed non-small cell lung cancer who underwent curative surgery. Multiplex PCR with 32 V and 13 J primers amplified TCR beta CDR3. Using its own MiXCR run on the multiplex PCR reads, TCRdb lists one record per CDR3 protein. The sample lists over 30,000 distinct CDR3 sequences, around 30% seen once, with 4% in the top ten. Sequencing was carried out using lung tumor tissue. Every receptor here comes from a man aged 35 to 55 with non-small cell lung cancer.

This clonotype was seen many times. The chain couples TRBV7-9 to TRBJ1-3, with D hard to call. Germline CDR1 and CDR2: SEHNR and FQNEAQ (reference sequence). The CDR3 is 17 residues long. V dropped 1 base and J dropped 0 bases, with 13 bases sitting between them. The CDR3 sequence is CASSLGWAQSSGNTIYF. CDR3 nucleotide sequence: TGTGCCAGCAGCTTAGGGTGGGCCCAGAGCTCTGGAAACACCATATATTTT.

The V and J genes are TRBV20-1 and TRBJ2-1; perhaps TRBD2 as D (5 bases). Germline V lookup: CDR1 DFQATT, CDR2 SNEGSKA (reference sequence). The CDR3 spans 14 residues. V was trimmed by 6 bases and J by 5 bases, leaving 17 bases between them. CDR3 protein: CSATRGGRDNEQFF. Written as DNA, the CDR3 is TGCAGTGCAACGAGAGGTGGGAGAGACAATGAGCAGTTCTTC.

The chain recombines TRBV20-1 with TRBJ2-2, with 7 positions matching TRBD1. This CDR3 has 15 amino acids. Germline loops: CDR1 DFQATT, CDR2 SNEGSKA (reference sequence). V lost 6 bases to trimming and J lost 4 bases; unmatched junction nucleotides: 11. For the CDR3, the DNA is TGCAGTGCCTCCCCTTTTAAGGGGGCCACCGGGGAGCTGTTTTTT. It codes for CSASPFKGATGELFF.

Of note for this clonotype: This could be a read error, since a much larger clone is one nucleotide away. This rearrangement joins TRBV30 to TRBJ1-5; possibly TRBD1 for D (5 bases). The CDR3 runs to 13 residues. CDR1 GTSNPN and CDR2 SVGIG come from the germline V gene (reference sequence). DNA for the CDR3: TGTGCGGGGGGAGTGAATAGCAATCAGCCCCAGCATTTT. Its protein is CAGGVNSNQPQHF.

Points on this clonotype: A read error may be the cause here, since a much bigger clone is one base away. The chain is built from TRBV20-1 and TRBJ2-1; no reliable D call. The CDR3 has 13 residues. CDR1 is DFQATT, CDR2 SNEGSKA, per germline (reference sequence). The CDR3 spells CSARLLYNNDQFF. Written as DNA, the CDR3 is TGCAGTGCTAGACTACTGTATAACAATGACCAGTTCTTC.